This passage covers 28 T cell receptor beta chains from one sample sequenced in a study of kidney transplant recipient with SARS-CoV-2 infection. TCRdb reprocessed the reads via MiXCR and lists one record per CDR3 protein. The table lists 200,000 to 300,000 distinct CDR3 sequences, about 30% of them singletons. The starting material was a blood sample, obtained at baseline and on roughly day 110 from a kidney transplant recipient. Receptor source: a male patient between 25 and 39 years old who had COVID-19 and was a kidney transplant recipient. The graft donor may have given rise to some T cells.

This clonotype appeared many times. The chain combines TRBV30 with TRBJ1-1, with a possible D match to TRBD1 (6 bases). CDR1 and CDR2 from the germline V gene are GTSNPN and SVGIG (reference sequence). V lost 3 bases, J lost 12 bases, and 17 bases lay in between. The CDR3 has 12 residues. As DNA, the CDR3 is TGTGCCTGGAGAAGAGGGGGGGAGCGAACTTTCTTT. Its protein product is CAWRRGGERTFF.

Regarding this clonotype: This may be a read error, as it is one base from a much larger clone. Lacking the conserved final phenylalanine or tryptophan, this CDR3 likely reflects a read error. The chain couples TRBV5-1 to TRBJ2-7; 7 positions match TRBD1. The germline CDR1 and CDR2 sequences are SGHRS and YFSETQ. The CDR3 consists of 14 residues. The trim removed 1 base at V and 3 bases at J, leaving 4 bases unmatched. The CDR3 sequence: CASSLQDRVYEQYL. The CDR3 DNA follows: TGCGCCAGCAGCTTGCAAGACAGGGTCTACGAGCAGTACCTC.

With regard to this clonotype: A much larger clone differs by one base, so this may be a read error. The J gene is TRBJ2-5, the V gene TRBV4-3; weak D call: TRBD2 (5 bases). V lost 0 bases to trimming and J lost 9 bases, with 11 bases between them. The CDR3 spans 13 residues. Germline loops: CDR1 LGHNA, CDR2 YSLEER. DNA for the CDR3: TGCGCCAGCAGCCAAGATTGGTCGGAGGCCCAGTACTTC. Encoded protein: CASSQDWSEAQYF.

This clonotype has ten or more counts. The gene calls are TRBV5-6 and TRBJ2-7; 7 nucleotides line up with TRBD1. The V segment lost 1 base and the J segment 4 bases; nucleotides outside the gene matches: 8. The CDR3 contains 15 residues. Germline values: CDR1 SGHDT, CDR2 YYEEEE. The CDR3: CASSLTGDVKYEQYF. DNA for the CDR3: TGTGCCAGCAGCTTGACAGGGGACGTTAAATACGAGCAGTACTTC. The full variable domain, its missing parts supplied by reference TRBV5-6 and TRBJ2-7, is DAGVTQSPTHLIKTRGQQVTLRCSPKSGHDTVSWYQQALGQGPQFIFQYYEEEERQRGNFPDRFSGHQFPNYSSELNVNALLLGDSALYLCASSLTGDVKYEQYFGPGTRLTVT.

This clonotype was recorded at least ten times. This sequence joins TRBV11-3 and TRBJ1-1; no clear D gene. The CDR3 loop spans 15 amino acids. The ends were cut back, 1 base at V and 1 base at J, with 10 bases in the middle. The germline CDR1 and CDR2 sequences are SGHNT and YENEEA. CDR3 in amino acids: CASSLVAVANTEAFF. The DNA of the CDR3 is TGTGCCAGCAGCTTAGTGGCGGTGGCGAACACTGAAGCTTTCTTT.

With regard to this clonotype: This may come from a read error, since a much larger clone is one base off. The genes are TRBV11-2 and TRBJ2-7; no definite D call. CDR3 length: 12 amino acids. In germline, CDR1 is SGHAT, CDR2 FQNNGV. CDR3 in amino acids: CASSPWHDEHYF. DNA for the CDR3: TGTGCCAGCAGTCCCTGGCACGACGAGCATTACTTC.

For this clonotype: A much larger clone is a single base away; this may be a read error. V is TRBV6-5 and J is TRBJ2-7; 8 positions agree with TRBD2. The DNA matches TRBJ2-5 better at its end, which makes the J call doubtful. The CDR3 extends over 15 amino acids. Germline V CDR1 and CDR2: MNHEY, SVGAGI. This CDR3 is CASSYPTSGQETQYF. Written as DNA, the CDR3 is TGTGCCAGCAGTTACCCCACTAGCGGACAAGAGACCCAGTACTTC.

This clonotype was seen repeatedly, ten times or more. The chain employs TRBV3-1 and TRBJ2-5; D uncertain. This CDR3 spans 17 amino acids. Germline CDR1 is LGHDT and CDR2 is YNNKEL (reference sequence). Deletions cut 5 bases from V and 5 bases from J, with 24 bases between. CDR3 nucleotides: TGTGCCAGCAGCACTCGTGTTCCCATTTCTTTCTCTGAGACCCAGTACTTC. Its translation is CASSTRVPISFSETQYF.

Of note for this clonotype: This may stem from a read error, because a much larger clone lies one nucleotide away. This rearrangement joins TRBV5-1 to TRBJ2-7, with D hard to call. The CDR3 has 13 residues. Germline values: CDR1 SGHRS, CDR2 YFSETQ. In DNA, the CDR3 is TGCGCCGGCAGCTTGGCTCGGAGTTACGAGCAGTACTTC. This translates into CAGSLARSYEQYF.

This clonotype appeared many times. This chain uses TRBV19 with TRBJ2-5; D remains ambiguous. The CDR3 runs to 12 residues. Germline V lookup: CDR1 LNHDA, CDR2 SQIVND (reference sequence). The V end was cut by 6 bases, the J end by 5 bases, with 10 bases between. The DNA of the CDR3 is TGTGCCAGTAGACGGACGGGCGAGACCCAGTACTTC. This gives the protein CASRRTGETQYF.

The table lists this clonotype with a count of one. Given a much more abundant clone one base away, this may be a read error. The gene calls are TRBV29-1 and TRBJ2-7; 10 bases line up with TRBD2. V lost 7 bases, J lost 8 bases, and 17 bases stayed unmatched. The CDR3 runs to 15 residues. CDR1 and CDR2 from the germline V gene are SQVTM and ANQGSEA. This CDR3 is CSAVTSGTISGKQYF. DNA of the CDR3: TGCAGCGCTGTAACTAGCGGGACTATAAGCGGAAAGCAGTACTTC.

This chain joins TRBV9 and TRBJ2-3, with a tentative D call TRBD2 (5 bases). With 2 bases removed from V and 6 bases from J, the gap between germline ends came to 19 bases. The germline CDR1 and CDR2 sequences are SGDLS and YYNGEE. The CDR3 is 16 amino acids. The DNA for the CDR3 is TGTGCCAGCAGCGTCTCTAGCCCTACGGGTAGGGATACGCAGTATTTT. This encodes CASSVSSPTGRDTQYF.

This clonotype came up many times. This chain joins TRBV19 and TRBJ1-2; no firm D call. The CDR3 loop spans 17 amino acids. CDR1 and CDR2 from the germline V gene are LNHDA and SQIVND (reference sequence). Between the trimmed V and J ends, which lost 5 bases and 4 bases, there was a span of 23 bases. The CDR3 protein is CASSALPTNRKTYGYTF. In DNA form, the CDR3 reads TGTGCCAGTAGTGCCCTGCCGACAAATCGAAAGACCTATGGCTACACCTTC.

For this clonotype: A much larger clone lies one base from this, so it may be a read error. This chain connects TRBV2 to TRBJ1-5; D unclear. The germline V gene encodes CDR1 SNHLY and CDR2 FYNNEI. The CDR3 length is 14 residues. CDR3 sequence (DNA): TGTGCCAGCAGTGAAAGTATGCGCAAGCAGCCCCAGCATTTT. This gives the protein CASSESMRKQPQHF.

A word on this clonotype: This sequence may be a read error, since a much larger clone differs from it by one base. The J gene is TRBJ1-2, the V gene TRBV6-5, with D uncertain. Germline V lookup: CDR1 MNHEY, CDR2 SVGAGI. V was clipped by 5 bases and J by 4 bases, with 23 bases between them. This CDR3 comprises 17 residues. The CDR3 protein is CASSGLQERRKTYGYTF. DNA of the CDR3: TGTGCCAGCAGTGGGCTTCAGGAACGTAGAAAGACCTATGGCTACACCTTC.

V gene TRBV5-6 combines with J gene TRBJ1-2, with D hard to call. Germline V CDR1 and CDR2: SGHDT, YYEEEE. The V and J ends lost 7 bases and 4 bases respectively, with 23 bases between them. The CDR3 consists of 16 residues. CDR3 in DNA: TGTGCCAGCTGGTCAATCAATAGTCGAAAGACCTATGGCTACACCTTC. This sequence encodes CASWSINSRKTYGYTF.

This clonotype was recorded at least ten times. J is TRBJ1-2 and V is TRBV7-2; no clear D gene. From germline, CDR1 is SGHTA and CDR2 FQGNSA. The V end was cut by 5 bases, the J end by 4 bases, with 23 bases between. The CDR3 has 17 amino acids. CDR3 region: CASSHALRDGKTYGYTF. The CDR3 DNA sequence: TGTGCCAGCAGCCACGCGCTCAGAGACGGAAAGACCTATGGCTACACCTTC.

A word on this clonotype: A much more abundant neighbour one base away suggests this may be a read error. The chain joins TRBV30 to TRBJ2-3; tentatively, D is TRBD1 (6 bases). TRBJ2-5 matches the DNA end more closely, so the J call is doubtful. Germline V CDR1 and CDR2: GTSNPN, SVGIG (reference sequence). The CDR3 sequence is 15 residues long. The chain's CDR3 is CAWSVKEQGRETQYF. For the CDR3, the DNA is TGTGCCTGGAGTGTAAAGGAACAGGGTAGGGAGACCCAGTACTTC.

Ten or more counts support this clonotype. The V call is TRBV2, the J call TRBJ1-1, with 8 bases matching TRBD1. The length of the CDR3 is 15 residues. In germline, CDR1 is SNHLY, CDR2 FYNNEI. The J segment lost 4 bases and the V segment lost 5 bases, leaving 9 bases of the junction unmatched. CDR3 loop: CASSPLTGESTEAFF. The CDR3 nucleotides are TGTGCCAGCAGTCCCCTGACAGGGGAGTCCACTGAAGCTTTCTTT.

This clonotype was counted at least ten times. J is TRBJ1-1 and V is TRBV20-1, with 11 bases fitting TRBD1. Per germline, CDR1 DFQATT and CDR2 SNEGSKA (reference sequence). With 6 bases clipped from V and 4 bases from J, the junction kept 7 bases outside the gene matches. The CDR3 contains 14 residues. The CDR3 DNA reads as TGCAGTGCAACGGACAGGGGGCGCCGCACTGAAGCTTTCTTT. This encodes CSATDRGRRTEAFF.

On this clonotype: A far more abundant clone sits one base away, making this likely a read error. The CDR3 spells CASRGTGGYGQYF. The CDR3 DNA reads as TGCGCCAGTAGGGGGACAGGAGGCTACGGGCAGTACTTC. The V gene is TRBV4-1, the J gene TRBJ2-4, with TRBD1 matching 8 bases. CDR1 and CDR2 (germline): MGHRA, YSYEKL. The J segment lost 13 bases and the V segment lost 9 bases, leaving 14 bases of the junction unmatched. The length of the CDR3 is 13 residues.

At least ten counts were recorded for this clonotype. The rearrangement joins TRBV10-3 to TRBJ1-5; TRBD1 is a possible D gene (5 bases). Deletions cut 3 bases from V and 3 bases from J, with 18 bases between. CDR1 and CDR2 (germline): ENHRY, SYGVKD. The CDR3 spans 17 residues. The CDR3 sequence: CAISEQKGTGPNQPQHF. The CDR3, as DNA: TGTGCCATCAGTGAACAAAAAGGGACGGGGCCCAATCAGCCCCAGCATTTT.

This clonotype has at least ten counts. This chain links TRBV5-4 with TRBJ2-7; 11 nucleotides line up with TRBD1. With V trimmed by 1 base and J by 3 bases, 3 bases remained unmatched. Germline V gene sequence: CDR1 SGHNT, CDR2 YYREEE (reference sequence). The CDR3 contains 15 residues. The CDR3 DNA sequence: TGTGCCAGCAGCTTGACCGGGACAGGGGGCTACGAGCAGTACTTC. Translated, it gives CASSLTGTGGYEQYF.

As to this clonotype: One base away lies a much larger clone, so this may be a sequencing read error. The CDR3 loop is CASGVGAGQDEQYF. The CDR3, as DNA: TGTGCCAGCGGCGTTGGGGCGGGACAGGACGAGCAGTACTTC. The rearrangement uses TRBV9 and TRBJ2-7; the match to TRBD1 covers 8 bases. CDR3 length: 14 residues. In germline, CDR1 is SGDLS, CDR2 YYNGEE. The full variable domain, its missing parts supplied by reference TRBV9 and TRBJ2-7, is DSGVTQTPKHLITATGQRVTLRCSPRSGDLSVYWYQQSLDQGLQFLIQYYNGEERAKGNILERFSAQQFPDLHSELNLSSLELGDSALYFCASGVGAGQDEQYFGPGTRLTVT.

This clonotype has a single count. The conserved closing phenylalanine or tryptophan is absent in this CDR3, likely reflecting a read error. V is TRBV5-1 and J is TRBJ1-1; D gene ambiguous. Germline CDR1 SGHRS, CDR2 YFSETQ. The CDR3 is 15 residues long. The CDR3 DNA follows: TGCGCCAACAGCTTTGTCGGAAACGGCGACACTGAAGCTTTCATT. Translating it yields CANSFVGNGDTEAFI.

This clonotype was detected ten times or more. One junction end disagrees with the germline gene, perhaps due to a read error. The chain combines TRBV12-3 or TRBV12-4 with TRBJ1-2; D may be TRBD1 (5 bases). The CDR3 sequence is 11 residues long. CDR3 amino acids: CASTFSGGAGF. For the CDR3, the DNA is TGTGCCAGCACCTTTTCCGGAGGGGCAGGCTTC.

As concerns this clonotype: One end of the junction is discordant with germline, which a read error may explain. The chain links TRBV10-3 to TRBJ2-1; a possible D gene is TRBD2 (5 bases). The CDR3 has 12 amino acids. Germline-derived CDR1 and CDR2 are ENHRY and SYGVKD. As DNA, the CDR3 is TGTGCCGTCAGTGTCGGGAACAATGAGCAGTTCTTC. Protein product: CAVSVGNNEQFF.

This clonotype was seen many times. The chain joins TRBV7-2 to TRBJ1-6; 7 bases fit TRBD1. Germline V CDR1 and CDR2: SGHTA, FQGNSA. The CDR3 is made up of 17 amino acids. Trimming cost V 5 bases and J 5 bases; bases outside gene matches: 12. CDR3 DNA: TGTGCCAGCAGCCGGACGAGACAGGGAGGAGATAATTCACCCCTCCACTTT. Translating gives CASSRTRQGGDNSPLHF.